This T cell receptor beta chain emerged from a study of Ad26.COV2.S vaccination and SARS-CoV-2 variants. Treatment reported: some 20 received Ad26.COV2.S at low or high dose, single or two shots; roughly five received placebo; per-sample allocation not given. Specimens were obtained on day 63 following the first vaccine or placebo injection. The CDR3 contains 15 residues. Germline-derived CDR1 and CDR2 are LGHNA and YSLEER. Trimming took 4 bases from V and 10 from J, leaving 20 bases between them. Data came from immunoSEQ multiplex PCR; TCRdb stores just in-frame clones and leaves some out. This table holds about 250,000 clones, approximately 87% found once.

The receptor's source is a person between 18 and 60 years old who received the Ad26.COV2.S COVID-19 vaccine or a placebo. The chain links TRBV4-3 to TRBJ2-1; D may correspond to TRBD1 or TRBD2 (5 bases each). The sequencing here drew on peripheral blood, taken in a trial of Ad26.COV2.S vaccine versus placebo. The CDR3 reads CASSRGTRGSLEQFF. The DNA for the CDR3 is TGCGCCAGCAGCCGAGGGACCCGGGGATCTCTCGAGCAGTTCTTC.